The clone carrying this TCR beta chain was seen more than once but under ten times. Antigen: not known. This entry belongs to a study of beta chain features in type 1 diabetes. For the study at large: The study found patients and healthy donors alike in age, gender and cell yields. Sorted cells numbering approximately 110,000,000 were examined across all samples.

The study reverse transcribed the entire isolated RNA, so it sequenced expressed TCRB transcripts. Libraries were prepared by immunoSEQ multiplex PCR; TCRdb keeps only in-frame clonotypes and omits some of them. Found here are about 390,000 clones, around 9.6% of them singletons; the top ten hold around 0.66%. Points from the study as a whole: Patients with Type 1 diabetes showed moderately but significantly shorter TCRB CDR3s in all four CD4+ subsets. The naive, central memory and Treg TCRB repertoires of patients appeared to be more similar to one another than those of healthy donors.

Trimming pared 7 bases from V and 7 bases from J, leaving 26 bases between. CDR1 is LNHDA, CDR2 SQIVND, per germline (reference sequence). This CDR3 is 17 amino acids long. Sorted CD4+ subsets: naive, central memory, regulatory, stem cell-like memory (CD45RO/CCR7/CD25/CD127/CD95/CD27 panel). The TCR originated in a man aged 30 to 39 with type 1 diabetes. The chain has TRBV19 and TRBJ1-5; D ambiguous. The sequenced sample consisted of central memory CD4+ T cells from blood. The CDR3 reads CASNSNPGRTRVQPQHF. The CDR3 DNA is TGTGCCAGTAACTCAAATCCGGGCCGAACGCGGGTCCAGCCCCAGCATTTT.